This entry features one T cell receptor (beta chain) sequence. Its antigen is as yet unknown. The PCR employed 60 Vbeta primers together with 13 Jbeta primers. Produced via immunoSEQ multiplex PCR; TCRdb's table is partial and in-frame only. The table shows about 180,000 clones, with around 82% occurring only once. V shed 5 bases and J 5 bases; nucleotides not matched to a gene: 6. The CDR3 runs to 14 residues. Germline V lookup: CDR1 MNHEY, CDR2 SMNVEV (reference sequence). The data belong to a study of cytomegalovirus exposure and HLA in healthy donors. Notes on the study in general: In a later analysis, across HLA loci, associated TCR counts were highest for DRB1, lowest for HLA-C.

The donors, nominally healthy at sampling, likely had unrecorded immune exposures. The source of this sequence is a woman younger than 45 in good health and CMV-seropositive. The chain has TRBV27 and TRBJ2-5; 9 nucleotides align to TRBD1. The sample consisted of PBMCs. In DNA form, the CDR3 reads TGTGCCAGCAGTCCGGGACAGGGCCGGGAGACCCAGTACTTC. This translates into CASSPGQGRETQYF.